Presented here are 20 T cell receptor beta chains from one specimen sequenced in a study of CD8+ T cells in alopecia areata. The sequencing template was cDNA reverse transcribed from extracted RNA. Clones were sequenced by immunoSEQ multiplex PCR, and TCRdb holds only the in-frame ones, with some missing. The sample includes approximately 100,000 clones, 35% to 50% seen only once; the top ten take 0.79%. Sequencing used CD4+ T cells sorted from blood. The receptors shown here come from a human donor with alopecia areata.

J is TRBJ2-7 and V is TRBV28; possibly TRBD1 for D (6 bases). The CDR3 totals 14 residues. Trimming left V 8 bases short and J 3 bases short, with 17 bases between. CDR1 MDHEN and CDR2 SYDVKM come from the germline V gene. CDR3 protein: CASGLTGRGYEQYF. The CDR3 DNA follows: TGTGCCAGCGGACTCACAGGCAGGGGCTACGAGCAGTACTTC.

The CDR3 region is CASSETGPYGYTF. CDR3 DNA: TGTGCCAGCAGCGAGACAGGGCCCTATGGCTACACCTTC. This sequence joins TRBV2 and TRBJ1-2, with TRBD1 identical over 7 bases. The germline gives CDR1 SNHLY, CDR2 FYNNEI. The J segment lost 4 bases and the V segment lost 6 bases, leaving 5 bases of the junction unmatched. The CDR3 extends over 13 amino acids.

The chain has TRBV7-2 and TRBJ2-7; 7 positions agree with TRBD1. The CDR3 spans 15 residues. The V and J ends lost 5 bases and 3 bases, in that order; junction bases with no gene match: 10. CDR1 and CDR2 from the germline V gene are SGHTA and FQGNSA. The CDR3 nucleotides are TGTGCCAGCAGCCCGGGGACAGTCGGGGTCTACGAGCAGTACTTC. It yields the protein CASSPGTVGVYEQYF.

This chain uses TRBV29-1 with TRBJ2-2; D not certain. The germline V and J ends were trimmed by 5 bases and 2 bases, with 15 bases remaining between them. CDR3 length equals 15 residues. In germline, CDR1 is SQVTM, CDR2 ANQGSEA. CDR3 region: CSVSSLGSNTGELFF. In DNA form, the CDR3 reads TGCAGCGTTTCATCGTTGGGCAGTAACACCGGGGAGCTGTTTTTT.

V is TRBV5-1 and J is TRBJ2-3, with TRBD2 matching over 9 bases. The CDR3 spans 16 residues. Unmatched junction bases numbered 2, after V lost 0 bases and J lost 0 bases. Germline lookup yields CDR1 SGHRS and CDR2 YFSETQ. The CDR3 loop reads CASSLGLAASTDTQYF. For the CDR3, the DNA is TGCGCCAGCAGCTTGGGACTAGCGGCTAGCACAGATACGCAGTATTTT.

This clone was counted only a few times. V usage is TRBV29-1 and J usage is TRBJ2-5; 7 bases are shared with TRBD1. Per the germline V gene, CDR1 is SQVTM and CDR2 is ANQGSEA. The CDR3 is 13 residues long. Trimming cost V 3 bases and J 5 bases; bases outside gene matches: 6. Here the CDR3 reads CSVDTGAWETQYF. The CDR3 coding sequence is TGCAGCGTTGATACAGGGGCTTGGGAGACCCAGTACTTC.

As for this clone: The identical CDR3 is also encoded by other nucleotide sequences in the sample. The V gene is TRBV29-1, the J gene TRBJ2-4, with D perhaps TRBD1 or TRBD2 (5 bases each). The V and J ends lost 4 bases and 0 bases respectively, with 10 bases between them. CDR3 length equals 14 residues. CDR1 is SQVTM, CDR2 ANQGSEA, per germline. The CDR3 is CSVGGVLAKNIQYF. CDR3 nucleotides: TGCAGCGTTGGAGGGGTCCTAGCCAAAAACATTCAGTACTTC.

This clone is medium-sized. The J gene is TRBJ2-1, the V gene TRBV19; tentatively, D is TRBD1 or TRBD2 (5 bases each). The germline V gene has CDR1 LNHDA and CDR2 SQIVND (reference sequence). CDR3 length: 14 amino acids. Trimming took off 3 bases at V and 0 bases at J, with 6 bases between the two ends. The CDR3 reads CASSIGGSYNEQFF. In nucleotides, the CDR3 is TGTGCCAGTAGTATTGGGGGCTCCTACAATGAGCAGTTCTTC. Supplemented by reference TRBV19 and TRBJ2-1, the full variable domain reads DGGITQSPKYLFRKEGQNVTLSCEQNLNHDAMYWYRQDPGQGLRLIYYSQIVNDFQKGDIAEGYSVSREKKESFPLTVTSAQKNPTAFYLCASSIGGSYNEQFFGPGTRLTVL.

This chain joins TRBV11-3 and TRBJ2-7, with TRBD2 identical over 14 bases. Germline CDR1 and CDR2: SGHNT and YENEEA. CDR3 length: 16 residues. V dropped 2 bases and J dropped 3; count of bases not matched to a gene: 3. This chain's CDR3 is CASSLRLAGGYYEQYF. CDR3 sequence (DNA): TGTGCCAGCAGCTTAAGACTAGCGGGAGGGTACTACGAGCAGTACTTC.

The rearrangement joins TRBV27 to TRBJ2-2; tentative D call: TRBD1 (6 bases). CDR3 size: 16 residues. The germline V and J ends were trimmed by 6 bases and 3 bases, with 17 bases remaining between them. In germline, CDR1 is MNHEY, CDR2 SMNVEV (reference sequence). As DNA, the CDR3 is TGTGCCAGCAGCCAAGGGTGGGGGCGCGACACCGGGGAGCTGTTTTTT. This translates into CASSQGWGRDTGELFF.

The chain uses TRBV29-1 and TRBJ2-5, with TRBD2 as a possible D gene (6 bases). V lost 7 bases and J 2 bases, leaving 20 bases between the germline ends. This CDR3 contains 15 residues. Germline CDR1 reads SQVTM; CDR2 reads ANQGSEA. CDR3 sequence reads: CSEHPRGLGQETQYF. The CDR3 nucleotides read TGCAGCGAACACCCACGGGGGTTGGGTCAAGAGACCCAGTACTTC.

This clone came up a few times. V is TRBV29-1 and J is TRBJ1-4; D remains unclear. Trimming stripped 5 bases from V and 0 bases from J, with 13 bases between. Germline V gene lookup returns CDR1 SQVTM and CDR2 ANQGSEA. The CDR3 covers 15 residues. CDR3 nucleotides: TGCAGCGTTTCCCCCCAGAAAGCAACTAATGAAAAACTGTTTTTT. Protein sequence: CSVSPQKATNEKLFF.

For the CDR3, the DNA is TGTGCCTGGAGTGTGCGACAGGAAGCTTTCTTT. It encodes CAWSVRQEAFF. This sequence joins TRBV30 and TRBJ1-1; D might be TRBD1 (5 bases). Germline assignment: CDR1 GTSNPN and CDR2 SVGIG (reference sequence). V lost 0 bases and J 8 bases, leaving 7 bases between the germline ends. This CDR3 region has 11 residues.

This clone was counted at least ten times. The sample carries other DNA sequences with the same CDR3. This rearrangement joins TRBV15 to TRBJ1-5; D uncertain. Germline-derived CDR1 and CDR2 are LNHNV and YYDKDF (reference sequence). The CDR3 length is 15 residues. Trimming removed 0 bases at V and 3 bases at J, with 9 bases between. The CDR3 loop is CATSRDGRNNQPQHF. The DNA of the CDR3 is TGTGCCACCAGCAGAGATGGACGGAACAATCAGCCCCAGCATTTT.

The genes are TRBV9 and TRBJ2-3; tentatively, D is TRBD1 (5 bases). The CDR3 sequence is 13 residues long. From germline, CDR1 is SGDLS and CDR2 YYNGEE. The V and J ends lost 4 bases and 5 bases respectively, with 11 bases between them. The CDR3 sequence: CASSKIQGDTQYF. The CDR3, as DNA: TGTGCCAGCAGCAAGATTCAGGGAGATACGCAGTATTTT. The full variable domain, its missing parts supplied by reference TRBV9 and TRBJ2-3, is DSGVTQTPKHLITATGQRVTLRCSPRSGDLSVYWYQQSLDQGLQFLIQYYNGEERAKGNILERFSAQQFPDLHSELNLSSLELGDSALYFCASSKIQGDTQYFGPGTRLTVL.

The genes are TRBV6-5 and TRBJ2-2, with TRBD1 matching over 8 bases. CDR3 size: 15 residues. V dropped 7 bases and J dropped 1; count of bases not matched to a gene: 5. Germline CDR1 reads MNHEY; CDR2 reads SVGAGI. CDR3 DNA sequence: TGTGCCAGCACCCTAGGACAGGGGAACACCGGGGAGCTGTTTTTT. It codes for CASTLGQGNTGELFF.

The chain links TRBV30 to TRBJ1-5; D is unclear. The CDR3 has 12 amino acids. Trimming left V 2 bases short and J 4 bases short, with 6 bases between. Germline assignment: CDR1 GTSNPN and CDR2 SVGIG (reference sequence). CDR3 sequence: CAWSRGNQPQHF. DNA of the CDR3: TGTGCCTGGAGTCGTGGAAATCAGCCCCAGCATTTT.

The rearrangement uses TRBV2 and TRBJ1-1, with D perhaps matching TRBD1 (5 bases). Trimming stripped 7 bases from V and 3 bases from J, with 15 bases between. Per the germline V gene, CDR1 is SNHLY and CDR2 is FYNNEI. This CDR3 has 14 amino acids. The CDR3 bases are TGTGCCAGCACCTACCGGGACGGTGACACTGAAGCTTTCTTT. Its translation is CASTYRDGDTEAFF.

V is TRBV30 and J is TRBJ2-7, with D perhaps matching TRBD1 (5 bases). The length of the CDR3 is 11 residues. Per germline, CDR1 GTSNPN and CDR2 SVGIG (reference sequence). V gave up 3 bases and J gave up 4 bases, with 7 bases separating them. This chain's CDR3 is CAWRGLYEQYF. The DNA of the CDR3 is TGTGCCTGGAGGGGGCTTTACGAGCAGTACTTC.

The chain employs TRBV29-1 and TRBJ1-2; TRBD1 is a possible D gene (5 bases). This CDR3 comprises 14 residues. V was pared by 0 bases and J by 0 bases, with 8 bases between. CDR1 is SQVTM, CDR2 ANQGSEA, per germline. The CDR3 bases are TGCAGCGTTGAAGAATCGGGACCTAACTATGGCTACACCTTC. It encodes CSVEESGPNYGYTF.